This entry lists 7 T cell receptor beta chains sequenced from one sample in a study of cytomegalovirus exposure and HLA in healthy donors. The PCR employed 60 Vbeta primers together with 13 Jbeta primers. Sequencing was performed with immunoSEQ multiplex PCR; in TCRdb, only in-frame clones are kept and a portion is missing. This table has approximately 140,000 clones, 70% to 80% appearing once. The material sequenced was PBMCs. These receptors all stem from a woman in her thirties or forties in good health and CMV-seropositive.

This clone has a handful of counts. V usage is TRBV4-1 and J usage is TRBJ2-2; no clear D gene. The CDR3 covers 14 residues. Trimming removed 1 base at V and 7 bases at J, with 10 bases between. Germline lookup yields CDR1 MGHRA and CDR2 YSYEKL. The CDR3 DNA reads as TGCGCCAGCAGCCAAGCTGCGATATACGGGGAGCTGTTTTTT. Protein: CASSQAAIYGELFF.

The chain employs TRBV7-8 and TRBJ1-1; D is ambiguous. Germline V gene data show CDR1 as SGHVS and CDR2 as FQNEAQ. V lost 5 bases, J lost 1 base, and 17 bases lay in between. CDR3 length: 16 amino acids. CDR3 sequence (DNA): TGTGCCAGCAGCCCTATCACCTGGGGAGAGAACACTGAAGCTTTCTTT. Translating it yields CASSPITWGENTEAFF.

The J gene is TRBJ2-1, the V gene TRBV7-8; 10 nucleotides line up with TRBD2. CDR3 length: 16 residues. Germline CDR1 and CDR2: SGHVS and FQNEAQ. Trimming cost V 5 bases and J 1 base; bases outside gene matches: 5. CDR3 nucleotides: TGTGCCAGCAGCCAACTAGCGGGAATTTCCTACAATGAGCAGTTCTTC. This encodes CASSQLAGISYNEQFF. The full variable domain, its missing parts supplied by reference TRBV7-8 and TRBJ2-1, is GAGVSQSPRYKVAKRGQDVALRCDPISGHVSLFWYQQALGQGPEFLTYFQNEAQLDKSGLPSDRFFAERPEGSVSTLKIQRTQQEDSAVYLCASSQLAGISYNEQFFGPGTRLTVL.

V is TRBV5-1 and J is TRBJ2-3; D possibly corresponds to TRBD1 (5 bases). This CDR3 has 14 residues. The germline gives CDR1 SGHRS, CDR2 YFSETQ. Trimming shortened V by 3 bases and J by 1 base, and 9 bases separated the two germline ends. CDR3 nucleotide sequence: TGCGCCAGCAGCTCGGACACAGGCACAGATACGCAGTATTTT. Protein: CASSSDTGTDTQYF.

J is TRBJ2-5 and V is TRBV27, with D possibly matching TRBD1 (7 bases). Germline values: CDR1 MNHEY, CDR2 SMNVEV (reference sequence). The CDR3 is 15 residues long. Trimming shortened V by 8 bases and J by 5 bases, and 21 bases separated the two germline ends. CDR3 coding DNA: TGTGCCAGCGCTCGGGGGTTAACAGGGGTGGAGACCCAGTACTTC. Translation gives CASARGLTGVETQYF.

The CDR3: CASSSAGLQETQYF. The CDR3 nucleotides read TGTGCCAGCAGCAGCGCGGGGCTCCAAGAGACCCAGTACTTC. The V call is TRBV28, the J call TRBJ2-5, with a possible D match to TRBD2 (6 bases). Trimming removed 6 bases at V and 1 base at J, with 12 bases between. From germline, CDR1 is MDHEN and CDR2 SYDVKM. The CDR3 is 14 residues long. The variable domain in full, with the rest retrieved from reference TRBV28 and TRBJ2-5, is DVKVTQSSRYLVKRTGEKVFLECVQDMDHENMFWYRQDPGLGLRLIYFSYDVKMKEKGDIPEGYSVSREKKERFSLILESASTNQTSMYLCASSSAGLQETQYFGPGTRLLVL.

The V and J genes are TRBV7-2 and TRBJ2-7; a possible D gene is TRBD1 (5 bases). Germline CDR1 and CDR2: SGHTA and FQGNSA. The V gene lost 1 base and the J gene lost 4 bases, with 14 bases spanning the gap. The CDR3 sequence is 15 residues long. This CDR3 is CASSLGQSLMYEQYF. The CDR3 DNA is TGTGCCAGCAGCTTAGGACAGTCCTTAATGTACGAGCAGTACTTC.